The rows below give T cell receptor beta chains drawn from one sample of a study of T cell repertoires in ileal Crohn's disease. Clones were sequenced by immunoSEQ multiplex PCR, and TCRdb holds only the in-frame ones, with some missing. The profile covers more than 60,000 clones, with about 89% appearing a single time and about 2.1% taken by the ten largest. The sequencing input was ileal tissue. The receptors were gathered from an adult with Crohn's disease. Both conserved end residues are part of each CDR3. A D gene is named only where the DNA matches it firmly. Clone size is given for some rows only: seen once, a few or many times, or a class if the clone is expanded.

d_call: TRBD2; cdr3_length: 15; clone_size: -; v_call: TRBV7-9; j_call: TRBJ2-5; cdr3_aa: CASSLTSGGTETQYF; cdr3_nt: TGTGCCAGCAGCCTGACTAGCGGGGGTACGGAGACCCAGTACTTC
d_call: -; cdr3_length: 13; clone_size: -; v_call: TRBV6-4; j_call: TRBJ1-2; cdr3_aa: CASSDSPGYGYTF; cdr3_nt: TGTGCCAGCAGTGACTCGCCAGGCTATGGCTACACCTTC
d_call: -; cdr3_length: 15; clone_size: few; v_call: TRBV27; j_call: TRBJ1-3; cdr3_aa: CASSSGSSSGNTIYF; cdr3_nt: TGTGCCAGCAGTTCAGGATCCTCCTCTGGAAACACCATATATTTT
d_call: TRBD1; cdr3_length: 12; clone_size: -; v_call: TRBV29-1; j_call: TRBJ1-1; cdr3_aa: CSARDSHTEAFF; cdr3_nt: TGCAGCGCTAGGGACAGCCACACTGAAGCTTTCTTT
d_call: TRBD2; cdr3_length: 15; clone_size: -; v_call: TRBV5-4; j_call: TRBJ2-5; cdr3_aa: CASSPSGGLQETQYF; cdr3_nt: TGTGCCAGCAGCCCTAGCGGGGGGCTCCAAGAGACCCAGTACTTC
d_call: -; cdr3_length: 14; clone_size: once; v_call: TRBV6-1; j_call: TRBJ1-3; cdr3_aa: CASTEGQGGNTIYF; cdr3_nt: TGTGCCAGCACTGAAGGACAAGGTGGAAACACCATATATTTT
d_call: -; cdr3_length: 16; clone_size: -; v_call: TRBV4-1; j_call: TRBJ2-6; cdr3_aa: CASSQDAAHGANVLTF; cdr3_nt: TGCGCCAGCAGCCAAGACGCGGCTCACGGGGCCAACGTCCTGACTTTC
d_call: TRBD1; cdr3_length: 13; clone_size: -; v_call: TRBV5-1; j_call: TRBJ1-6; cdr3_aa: CASTTGGNSPLHF; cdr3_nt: TGCGCCAGCACCACAGGGGGGAATTCACCCCTCCACTTT
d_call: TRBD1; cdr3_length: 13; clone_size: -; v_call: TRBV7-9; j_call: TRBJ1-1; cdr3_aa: CASSLPGQDEAFF; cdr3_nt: TGTGCCAGCAGCTTGCCGGGACAGGATGAAGCTTTCTTT
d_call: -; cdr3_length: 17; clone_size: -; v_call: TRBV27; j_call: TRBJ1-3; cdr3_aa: CASSLSAGQFSGNTIYF; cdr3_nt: TGTGCCAGCAGTTTATCAGCAGGGCAGTTCTCTGGAAACACCATATATTTT
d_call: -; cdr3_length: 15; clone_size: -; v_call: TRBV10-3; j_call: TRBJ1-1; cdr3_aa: CAISESWTTYTEAFF; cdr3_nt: TGTGCCATCAGTGAGTCGTGGACAACCTACACTGAAGCTTTCTTT
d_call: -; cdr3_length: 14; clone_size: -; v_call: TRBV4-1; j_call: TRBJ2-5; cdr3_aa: CASSQETAPETQYF; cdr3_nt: TGCGCCAGCAGCCAAGAAACAGCCCCAGAGACCCAGTACTTC
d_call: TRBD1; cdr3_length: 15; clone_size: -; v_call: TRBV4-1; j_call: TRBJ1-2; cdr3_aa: CASSQAIDRGNGYTF; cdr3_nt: TGCGCCAGCAGCCAAGCGATAGACAGGGGTAATGGCTACACCTTC
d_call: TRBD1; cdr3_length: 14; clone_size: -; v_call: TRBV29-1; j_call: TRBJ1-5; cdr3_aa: CSVRDRGSHQPQHF; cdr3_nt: TGCAGCGTTAGGGACAGGGGCTCCCATCAGCCCCAGCATTTT
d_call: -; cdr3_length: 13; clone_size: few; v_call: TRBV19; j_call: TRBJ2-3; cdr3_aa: CASSPGNSDTQYF; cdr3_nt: TGTGCCAGTAGTCCCGGGAATTCAGATACGCAGTATTTT
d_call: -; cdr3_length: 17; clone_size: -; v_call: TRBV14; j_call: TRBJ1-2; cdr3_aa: CASSHPQGSLVDYGYTF; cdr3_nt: TGTGCCAGCAGCCATCCTCAGGGGTCTCTAGTCGACTATGGCTACACCTTC
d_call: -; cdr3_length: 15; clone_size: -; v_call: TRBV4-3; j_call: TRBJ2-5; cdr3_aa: CASSQDVIRAETQYF; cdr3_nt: TGCGCCAGCAGCCAAGATGTAATCAGGGCCGAGACCCAGTACTTC
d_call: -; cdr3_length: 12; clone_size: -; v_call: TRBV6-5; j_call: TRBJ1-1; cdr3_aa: CASSRTGIAAFF; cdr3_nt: TGTGCCAGCAGTCGTACAGGGATCGCAGCTTTCTTT
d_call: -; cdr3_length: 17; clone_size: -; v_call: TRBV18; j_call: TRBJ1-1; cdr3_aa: CASSPQSGSVFGAEAFF; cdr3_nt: TGTGCCAGCTCACCACAAAGTGGGAGCGTCTTTGGGGCTGAAGCTTTCTTT
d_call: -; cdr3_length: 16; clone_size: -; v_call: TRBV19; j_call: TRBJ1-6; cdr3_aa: CASRNRGNLDNSPLHF; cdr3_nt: TGTGCCAGTAGAAATCGAGGGAACCTCGATAATTCACCCCTCCACTTT